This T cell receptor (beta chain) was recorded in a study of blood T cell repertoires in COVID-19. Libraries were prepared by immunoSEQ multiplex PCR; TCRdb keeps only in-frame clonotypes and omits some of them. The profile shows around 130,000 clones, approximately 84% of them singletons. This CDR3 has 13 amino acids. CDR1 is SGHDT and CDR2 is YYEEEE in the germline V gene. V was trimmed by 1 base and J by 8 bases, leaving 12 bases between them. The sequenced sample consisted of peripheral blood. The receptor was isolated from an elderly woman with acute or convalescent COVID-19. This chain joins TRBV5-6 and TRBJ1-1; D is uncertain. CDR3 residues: CASSLYWGGEAFF. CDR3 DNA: TGTGCCAGCAGCTTGTATTGGGGAGGAGAAGCTTTCTTT.